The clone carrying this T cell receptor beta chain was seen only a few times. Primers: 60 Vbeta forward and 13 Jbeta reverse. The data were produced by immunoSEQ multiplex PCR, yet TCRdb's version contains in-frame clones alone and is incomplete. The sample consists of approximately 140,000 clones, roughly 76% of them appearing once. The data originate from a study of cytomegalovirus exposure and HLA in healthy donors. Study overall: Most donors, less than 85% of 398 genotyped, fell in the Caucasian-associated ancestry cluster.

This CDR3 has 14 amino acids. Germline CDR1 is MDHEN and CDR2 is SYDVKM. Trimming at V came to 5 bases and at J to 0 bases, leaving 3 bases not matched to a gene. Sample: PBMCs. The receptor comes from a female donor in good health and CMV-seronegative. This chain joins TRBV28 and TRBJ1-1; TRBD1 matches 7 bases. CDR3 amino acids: CASSPGGLNTEAFF. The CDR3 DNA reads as TGTGCCAGCAGTCCAGGGGGATTGAACACTGAAGCTTTCTTT.